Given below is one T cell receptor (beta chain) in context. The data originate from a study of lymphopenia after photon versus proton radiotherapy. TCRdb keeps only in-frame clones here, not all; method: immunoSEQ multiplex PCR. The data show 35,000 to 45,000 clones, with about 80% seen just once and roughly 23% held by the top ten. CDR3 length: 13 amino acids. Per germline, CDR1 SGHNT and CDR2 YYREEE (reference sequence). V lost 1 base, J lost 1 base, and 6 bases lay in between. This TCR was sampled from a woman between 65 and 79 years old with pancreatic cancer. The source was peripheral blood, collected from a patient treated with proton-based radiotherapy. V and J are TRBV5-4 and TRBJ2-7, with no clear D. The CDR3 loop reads CASSLMDSYEQYF. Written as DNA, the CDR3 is TGTGCCAGCAGCTTGATGGATTCCTACGAGCAGTACTTC.